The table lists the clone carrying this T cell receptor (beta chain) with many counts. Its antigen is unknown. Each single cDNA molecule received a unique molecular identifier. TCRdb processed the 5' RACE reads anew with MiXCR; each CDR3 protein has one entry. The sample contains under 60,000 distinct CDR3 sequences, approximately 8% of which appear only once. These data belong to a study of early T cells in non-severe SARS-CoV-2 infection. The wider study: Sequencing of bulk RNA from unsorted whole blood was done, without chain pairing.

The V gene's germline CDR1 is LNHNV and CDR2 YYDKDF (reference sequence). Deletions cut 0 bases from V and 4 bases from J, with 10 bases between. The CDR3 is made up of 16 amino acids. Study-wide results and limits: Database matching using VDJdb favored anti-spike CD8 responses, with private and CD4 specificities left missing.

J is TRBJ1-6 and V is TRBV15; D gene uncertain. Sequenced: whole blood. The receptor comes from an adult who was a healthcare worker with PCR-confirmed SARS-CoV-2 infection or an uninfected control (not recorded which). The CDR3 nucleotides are TGTGCCACCAGCAGAGATCCTCAGATATATAATTCACCCCTCCACTTT. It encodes CATSRDPQIYNSPLHF. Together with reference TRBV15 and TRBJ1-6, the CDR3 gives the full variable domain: DAMVIQNPRYQVTQFGKPVTLSCSQTLNHNVMYWYQQKSSQAPKLLFHYYDKDFNNEADTPDNFQSRRPNTSFCFLDIRSPGLGDTAMYLCATSRDPQIYNSPLHFGNGTRLTVT.